What follows are 24 T cell receptor beta chains derived from one specimen sequenced in a study of radiotherapy plus CTLA-4 blockade in lung cancer. Clones were read by immunoSEQ multiplex PCR, and TCRdb kept only the in-frame ones, dropping some. This table has about 80,000 clones, 70% to 85% appearing once. This specimen was peripheral blood, taken from a patient treated with radiotherapy plus ipilimumab. These TCRs come from a human donor with non-small cell lung cancer who had stable disease on radiotherapy plus ipilimumab.

V is TRBV6-6 and J is TRBJ2-1; TRBD1 is a possible D gene (6 bases). The CDR3 is made up of 15 amino acids. Germline V CDR1 and CDR2: MNHNY, SVGAGI (reference sequence). V dropped 5 bases and J dropped 0 bases, with 11 bases sitting between them. The CDR3 protein is CASSQDRSSYNEQFF. For the CDR3, the DNA is TGTGCCAGCAGTCAAGACAGGAGCTCCTACAATGAGCAGTTCTTC.

The chain is built from TRBV7-2 and TRBJ1-1; D is unresolved. Germline V gene lookup returns CDR1 SGHTA and CDR2 FQGNSA. V lost 2 bases, J lost 2 bases, and 6 bases lay in between. The CDR3 is 13 amino acids. The CDR3 region is CASSLWQNTEAFF. The CDR3 bases are TGTGCCAGCAGCTTATGGCAAAACACTGAAGCTTTCTTT.

The chain combines TRBV7-8 with TRBJ2-5, with TRBD2 as a possible D gene (6 bases). This CDR3 has 12 amino acids. Trimming shortened V by 5 bases and J by 7 bases, and 11 bases separated the two germline ends. CDR1 and CDR2 from the germline V gene are SGHVS and FQNEAQ. The CDR3 coding sequence is TGTGCCAGCAGCAGGAGGGCAGGGACCCAGTACTTC. Translating gives CASSRRAGTQYF.

V is TRBV4-1 and J is TRBJ2-7, with a weak D call TRBD1 (6 bases). Germline V gene data show CDR1 as MGHRA and CDR2 as YSYEKL. V lost 1 base and J lost 4, with 11 bases in between. The CDR3 covers 14 residues. In DNA, the CDR3 is TGCGCCAGCAGCCAAGTGGGGGCGCGGTACGAGCAGTACTTC. This gives the protein CASSQVGARYEQYF.

This clone was picked up one time. The rearrangement joins TRBV11-3 to TRBJ2-3; the D is unclear. The V gene lost 5 bases and the J gene lost 4 bases, with 10 bases spanning the gap. There are 13 residues in the CDR3. CDR1 and CDR2 (germline): SGHNT, YENEEA. CDR3 amino acids: CASSPFGADTQYF. As DNA, the CDR3 is TGTGCCAGCAGCCCGTTTGGGGCAGATACGCAGTATTTT. Based on the CDR3 plus reference TRBV11-3 and TRBJ2-3, the full variable domain is EAGVVQSPRYKIIEKKQPVAFWCNPISGHNTLYWYLQNLGQGPELLIRYENEEAVDDSQLPKDRFSAERLKGVDSTLKIQPAELGDSAVYLCASSPFGADTQYFGPGTRLTVL.

The rearrangement links TRBV2 to TRBJ2-1; D is perhaps TRBD1 (6 bases). Between the trimmed V and J ends, which lost 5 bases and 8 bases, there was a span of 13 bases. CDR1 SNHLY and CDR2 FYNNEI come from the germline V gene. This CDR3 spans 13 amino acids. CDR3 protein: CASSSGAADEQFF. CDR3 nucleotides: TGTGCCAGCAGTTCAGGGGCGGCGGATGAGCAGTTCTTC. Full variable domain (outside the CDR3, taken from reference TRBV2 and TRBJ2-1): EPEVTQTPSHQVTQMGQEVILRCVPISNHLYFYWYRQILGQKVEFLVSFYNNEISEKSEIFDDQFSVERPDGSNFTLKIRSTKLEDSAMYFCASSSGAADEQFFGPGTRLTVL.

V is TRBV25-1 and J is TRBJ2-1; 8 nucleotides line up with TRBD2. The CDR3 has 16 amino acids. CDR1 and CDR2 from the germline V gene are MGHDK and SYGVNS. The ends lost 6 bases at V and 6 bases at J; junction bases unmatched: 13. DNA of the CDR3: TGTGCCAGCAGCAGGCTAGCGGGCCAAGGTGGCAATGAGCAGTTCTTC. Amino acids: CASSRLAGQGGNEQFF.

This clone was detected a few times. This chain connects TRBV11-3 to TRBJ2-1; D tentatively fits TRBD1 or TRBD2 (5 bases each). CDR3 length: 15 amino acids. Germline CDR1 is SGHNT and CDR2 is YENEEA. The V end was cut by 0 bases, the J end by 5 bases, with 11 bases between. As DNA, the CDR3 is TGTGCCAGCAGCTTAGAGGGGAGCAGGGACAATGAGCAGTTCTTC. The encoded protein is CASSLEGSRDNEQFF.

The chain carries TRBV29-1 and TRBJ1-3; D ambiguous. In germline, CDR1 is SQVTM, CDR2 ANQGSEA. V gave up 2 bases and J gave up 2 bases, with 10 bases separating them. CDR3 length equals 14 residues. The CDR3 DNA reads as TGCAGCGTTGAAAGGACCGCTGCTGGAAACACCATATATTTT. As protein: CSVERTAAGNTIYF. The whole variable domain, filled in from reference TRBV29-1 and TRBJ1-3, reads SAVISQKPSRDICQRGTSLTIQCQVDSQVTMMFWYRQQPGQSLTLIATANQGSEATYESGFVIDKFPISRPNLTFSTLTVSNMSPEDSSIYLCSVERTAAGNTIYFGEGSWLTVV.

The V call is TRBV5-4, the J call TRBJ1-5; TRBD1 matches 8 bases. CDR3 length equals 14 residues. V shed 0 bases and J 4 bases; nucleotides not matched to a gene: 0. Looked up from germline, CDR1 is SGHNT and CDR2 is YYREEE (reference sequence). CDR3 sequence: CASSLGTGNQPQHF. In nucleotides, the CDR3 is TGTGCCAGCAGCTTGGGGACAGGGAATCAGCCCCAGCATTTT. The full variable domain, its missing parts supplied by reference TRBV5-4 and TRBJ1-5, is ETGVTQSPTHLIKTRGQQVTLRCSSQSGHNTVSWYQQALGQGPQFIFQYYREEENGRGNFPPRFSGLQFPNYSSELNVNALELDDSALYLCASSLGTGNQPQHFGDGTRLSIL.

This sequence joins TRBV12-5 and TRBJ1-2, with 9 bases identical to TRBD1. Germline lookup yields CDR1 LGHNT and CDR2 FRNRAP. The CDR3 has 16 amino acids. J gave up 8 bases and V 5 bases, and 15 bases lay outside the gene matches. CDR3 amino acids: CASGPHPGDRDGGYTF. The CDR3 DNA is TGTGCTAGTGGTCCCCATCCCGGGGACAGGGATGGCGGCTACACCTTC.

The chain joins TRBV6-4 to TRBJ2-1; 9 bases are a match to TRBD2. Germline loops: CDR1 MRHNA, CDR2 SNTAGT. V shed 2 bases and J 8 bases; nucleotides not matched to a gene: 4. This CDR3 region has 14 residues. This CDR3 is CASSDLAGSDEQFF. CDR3 in DNA: TGTGCCAGCAGTGACCTAGCGGGAAGCGATGAGCAGTTCTTC.

The V call is TRBV21-1, the J call TRBJ2-2. TRBV21-1 is a pseudogene locus. There are 13 residues in the CDR3. Here the CDR3 DNA reads TGTGCCCAGCCCGAGGGGTACACCGGGGAGCTGTTTTTT. Translating gives CAQPEGYTGELFF.

The chain links TRBV30 to TRBJ1-1, with D unclear. This CDR3 is 13 amino acids long. Germline CDR1 and CDR2: GTSNPN and SVGIG (reference sequence). The V and J ends lost 4 bases and 1 base respectively, with 10 bases between them. CDR3 coding DNA: TGTGCCTGGAAGAAGGCTACGAACACTGAAGCTTTCTTT. Residues: CAWKKATNTEAFF.

This clone was picked up one time. The genes are TRBV6-1 and TRBJ1-2, with 7 bases aligning to TRBD1. The CDR3 consists of 15 residues. J gave up 2 bases and V 5 bases, and 8 bases lay outside the gene matches. Germline values: CDR1 MNHNS, CDR2 SASEGT. CDR3 sequence reads: CASSPQTTGNYGYTF. The CDR3 region has the DNA TGTGCCAGCAGTCCACAGACGACAGGGAACTATGGCTACACCTTC.

This rearrangement joins TRBV9 to TRBJ1-6, with D possibly TRBD1 on 6 matching bases. The CDR3 extends over 16 amino acids. Germline CDR1 reads SGDLS; CDR2 reads YYNGEE. The V end was cut by 2 bases, the J end by 7 bases, with 16 bases between. The CDR3 sequence: CASSVGQGRANSPLHF. CDR3 nucleotides: TGTGCCAGCAGCGTGGGGCAGGGGAGAGCAAATTCACCCCTCCACTTT. Filled out from reference TRBV9 and TRBJ1-6, the complete variable domain reads DSGVTQTPKHLITATGQRVTLRCSPRSGDLSVYWYQQSLDQGLQFLIQYYNGEERAKGNILERFSAQQFPDLHSELNLSSLELGDSALYFCASSVGQGRANSPLHFGNGTRLTVT.

The rearrangement joins TRBV5-1 to TRBJ2-3; TRBD2 might be the D (5 bases). V lost 4 bases to trimming and J lost 2 bases, with 14 bases between them. CDR3 length equals 15 residues. Germline V gene lookup returns CDR1 SGHRS and CDR2 YFSETQ. The CDR3 DNA is TGCGCCAGCAGCCGTCGGAGCGGTTACACAGATACGCAGTATTTT. Translation gives CASSRRSGYTDTQYF.

The rearrangement links TRBV28 to TRBJ2-1; D unclear. The CDR3 contains 16 residues. The germline V and J ends were trimmed by 7 bases and 1 base, with 17 bases remaining between them. Germline CDR1 is MDHEN and CDR2 is SYDVKM. CDR3 in amino acids: CASTSRVGRSYNEQFF. CDR3 DNA: TGTGCCAGCACTTCTAGGGTGGGCCGGTCCTACAATGAGCAGTTCTTC.

The V and J genes are TRBV6-5 and TRBJ2-7, with TRBD1 matching 9 bases. The junction had 6 bases not matched to a gene; V was cut back by 6 bases and J by 3 bases. The V gene's germline CDR1 is MNHEY and CDR2 SVGAGI. CDR3 length: 14 residues. Written as DNA, the CDR3 is TGTGCCAGCAGGGGGACAGGGTACAGCTACGAGCAGTACTTC. Its translation: CASRGTGYSYEQYF.

This chain connects TRBV5-5 to TRBJ1-4, with 10 bases that match TRBD1. The CDR3 runs to 16 residues. Germline V gene data show CDR1 as SGHKS and CDR2 as YYEKEE (reference sequence). Unmatched junction bases numbered 3, after V lost 2 bases and J lost 2 bases. The DNA for the CDR3 is TGTGCCAGCAGCTTCGGGACAGGGGTTACTAATGAAAAACTGTTTTTT. The encoded protein is CASSFGTGVTNEKLFF.

The genes are TRBV5-1 and TRBJ1-1, with unresolved D. Germline loops: CDR1 SGHRS, CDR2 YFSETQ. CDR3 length: 15 amino acids. Trimming removed 4 bases from V and 1 base from J, with 14 bases in between. CDR3 sequence: CASSRREARNTEAFF. The DNA of the CDR3 is TGCGCCAGCAGCCGTCGGGAGGCACGGAACACTGAAGCTTTCTTT.

The chain is built from TRBV7-3 and TRBJ2-1; D is uncertain. V gave up 1 base and J gave up 6 bases, with 7 bases separating them. Germline V gene data show CDR1 as SGHTA and CDR2 as FQGTGA. The CDR3 contains 13 residues. The CDR3 here is CASSLKLANEQFF. CDR3 nucleotides: TGTGCCAGCAGCTTAAAGCTGGCCAATGAGCAGTTCTTC.

This chain joins TRBV6-5 and TRBJ2-7; tentative D call: TRBD2 (6 bases). V lost 2 bases, J lost 7 bases, and 12 bases lay in between. The CDR3 contains 13 residues. CDR1 is MNHEY and CDR2 is SVGAGI in the germline V gene. Here the CDR3 reads CASSYESAGEQYF. In DNA form, the CDR3 reads TGTGCCAGCAGTTACGAGTCGGCGGGAGAGCAGTACTTC.

The chain couples TRBV4-1 to TRBJ1-5; D is possibly TRBD1 (5 bases). The CDR3 covers 17 residues. The germline V gene encodes CDR1 MGHRA and CDR2 YSYEKL. The V and J ends lost 0 bases and 3 bases respectively, with 15 bases between them. The CDR3 sequence is CASSQEGSGGTNQPQHF. CDR3 nucleotides: TGCGCCAGCAGCCAAGAAGGCTCGGGAGGGACCAATCAGCCCCAGCATTTT.